This T cell receptor (beta chain) came from a study of identical twins. Study results and caveats: Out-of-frame alpha sequences common to twins exhibited a surplus of low generation probability. One should note that invariant MAIT and iNKT cells could partly confound zero-insertion analyses.

A note on this clonotype: Its target is not known.

V gave up 1 base and J gave up 2 bases, with 11 bases separating them. This CDR3 is 15 amino acids long. Per germline, CDR1 LGHNA and CDR2 YNFKEQ. TCRdb re-called the 5' RACE reads through MiXCR, storing one row per CDR3 protein. This table holds a few hundred thousand distinct CDR3 sequences, about 18% found once. The chain is built from TRBV4-2 and TRBJ2-5; maybe TRBD1 (5 bases). Sequencing was performed on naive T cells sorted from blood. The clonotype was recovered from a man aged 50-59 years in good health. CDR3 region: CASSQVSTEQETQYF. As DNA, the CDR3 is TGTGCCAGCAGCCAAGTCTCGACAGAACAAGAGACCCAGTACTTC.